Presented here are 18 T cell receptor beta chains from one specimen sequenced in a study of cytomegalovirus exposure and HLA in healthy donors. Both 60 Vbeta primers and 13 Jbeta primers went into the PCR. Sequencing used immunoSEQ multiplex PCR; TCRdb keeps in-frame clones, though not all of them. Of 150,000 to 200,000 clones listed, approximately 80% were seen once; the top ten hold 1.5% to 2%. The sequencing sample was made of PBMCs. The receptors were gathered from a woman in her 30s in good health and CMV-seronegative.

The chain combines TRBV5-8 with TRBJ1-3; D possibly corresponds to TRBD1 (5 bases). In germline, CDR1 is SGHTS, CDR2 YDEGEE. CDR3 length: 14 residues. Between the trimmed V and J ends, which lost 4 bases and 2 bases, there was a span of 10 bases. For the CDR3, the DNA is TGTGCCAGCAGCCCCTGGGGGGCTGGAAACACCATATATTTT. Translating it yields CASSPWGAGNTIYF. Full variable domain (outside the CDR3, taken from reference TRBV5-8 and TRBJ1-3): EAGVTQSPTHLIKTRGQQATLRCSPISGHTSVYWYQQALGLGLQFLLWYDEGEERNRGNFPPRFSGRQFPNYSSELNVNALELEDSALYLCASSPWGAGNTIYFGEGSWLTVV.

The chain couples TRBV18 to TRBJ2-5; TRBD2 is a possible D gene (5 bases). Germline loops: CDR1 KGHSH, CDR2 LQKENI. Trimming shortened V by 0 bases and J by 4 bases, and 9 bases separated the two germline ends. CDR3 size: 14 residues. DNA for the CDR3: TGTGCCAGCTCACCACCGGAGGTTCGAGAGACCCAGTACTTC. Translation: CASSPPEVRETQYF.

This chain's CDR3 is CASSARDLNTEAFF. The CDR3 DNA reads TGTGCCAGTAGTGCCCGGGACTTGAACACTGAAGCTTTCTTT. V gene TRBV19 combines with J gene TRBJ1-1; D is possibly TRBD1 (5 bases). Germline CDR1 reads LNHDA; CDR2 reads SQIVND (reference sequence). This CDR3 has 14 amino acids. With 5 bases removed from V and 0 bases from J, the gap between germline ends came to 10 bases.

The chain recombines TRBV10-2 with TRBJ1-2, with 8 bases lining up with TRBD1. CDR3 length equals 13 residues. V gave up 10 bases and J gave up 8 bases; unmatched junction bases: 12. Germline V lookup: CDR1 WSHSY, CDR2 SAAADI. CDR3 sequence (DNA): TGCGCCACCAAGGACCAGGGGGCTTTCGGCTACACCTTC. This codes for CATKDQGAFGYTF.

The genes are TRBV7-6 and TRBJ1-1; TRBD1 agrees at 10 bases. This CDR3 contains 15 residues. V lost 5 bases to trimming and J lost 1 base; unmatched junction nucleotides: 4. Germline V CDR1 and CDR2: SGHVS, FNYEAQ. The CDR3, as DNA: TGTGCCAGCAGCCCCAGACAGGGGGCGAACACTGAAGCTTTCTTT. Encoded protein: CASSPRQGANTEAFF.

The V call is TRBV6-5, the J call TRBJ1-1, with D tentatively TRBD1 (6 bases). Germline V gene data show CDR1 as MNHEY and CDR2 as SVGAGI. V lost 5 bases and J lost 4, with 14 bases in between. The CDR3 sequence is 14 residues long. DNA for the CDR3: TGTGCCAGCAGTCACACCAGGGGTCGCACTGAAGCTTTCTTT. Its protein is CASSHTRGRTEAFF.

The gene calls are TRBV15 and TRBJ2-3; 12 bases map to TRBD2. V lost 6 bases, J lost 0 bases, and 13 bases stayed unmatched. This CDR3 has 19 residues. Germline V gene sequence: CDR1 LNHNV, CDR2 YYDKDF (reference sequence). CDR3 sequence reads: CATSSLAGGPPYSTDTQYF. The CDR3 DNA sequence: TGTGCCACCAGTTCGCTAGCGGGGGGGCCCCCCTATAGCACAGATACGCAGTATTTT.

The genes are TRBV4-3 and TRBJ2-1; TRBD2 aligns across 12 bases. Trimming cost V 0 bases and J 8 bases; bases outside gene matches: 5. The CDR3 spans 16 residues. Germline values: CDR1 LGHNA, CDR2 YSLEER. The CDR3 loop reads CASSQDRLAGGDEQFF. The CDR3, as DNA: TGCGCCAGCAGCCAAGATCGCCTAGCGGGAGGGGATGAGCAGTTCTTC.

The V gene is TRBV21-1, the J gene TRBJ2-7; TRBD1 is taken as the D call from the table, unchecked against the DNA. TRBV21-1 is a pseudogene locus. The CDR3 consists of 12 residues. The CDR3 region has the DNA TGTGCCAGCAAGGACAGGGGTTTCGAGCAGTACTTC. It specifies CASKDRGFEQYF.

Here the CDR3 reads CAWDRNNSPLHF. For the CDR3, the DNA is TGTGCCTGGGACAGAAATAATTCACCCCTCCACTTT. The chain combines TRBV30 with TRBJ1-6; D is possibly TRBD1 (5 bases). The CDR3 covers 12 residues. The germline gives CDR1 GTSNPN, CDR2 SVGIG (reference sequence). The V gene lost 5 bases and the J gene lost 5 bases, with 7 bases spanning the gap.

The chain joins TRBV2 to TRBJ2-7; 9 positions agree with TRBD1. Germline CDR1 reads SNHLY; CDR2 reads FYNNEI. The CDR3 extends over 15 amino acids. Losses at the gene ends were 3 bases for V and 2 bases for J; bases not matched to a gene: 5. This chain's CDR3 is CASSDTGGQTYEQYF. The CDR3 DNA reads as TGTGCCAGCAGTGATACAGGGGGCCAAACCTACGAGCAGTACTTC.

CDR3 nucleotide sequence: TGTGCCAGCAGCTTGGGCGGTCCTGAAGCTTTCTTT. This translates into CASSLGGPEAFF. This chain links TRBV5-5 with TRBJ1-1; D unclear. Trimming stripped 0 bases from V and 6 bases from J, with 6 bases between. CDR3 length: 12 amino acids. The germline V gene has CDR1 SGHKS and CDR2 YYEKEE (reference sequence).

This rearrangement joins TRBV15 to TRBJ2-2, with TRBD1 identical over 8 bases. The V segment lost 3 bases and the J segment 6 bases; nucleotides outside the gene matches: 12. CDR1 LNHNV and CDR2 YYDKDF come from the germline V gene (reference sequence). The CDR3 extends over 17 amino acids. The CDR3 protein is CATSRNTRGRVAGELFF. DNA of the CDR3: TGTGCCACCAGCAGGAACACCAGGGGGCGAGTAGCCGGGGAGCTGTTTTTT.

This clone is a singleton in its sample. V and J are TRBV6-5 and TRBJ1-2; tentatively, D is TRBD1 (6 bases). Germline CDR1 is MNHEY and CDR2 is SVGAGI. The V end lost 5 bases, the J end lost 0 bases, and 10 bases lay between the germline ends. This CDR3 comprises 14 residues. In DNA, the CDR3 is TGTGCCAGCAGTGCGGGGGCAACTAACTATGGCTACACCTTC. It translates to CASSAGATNYGYTF.

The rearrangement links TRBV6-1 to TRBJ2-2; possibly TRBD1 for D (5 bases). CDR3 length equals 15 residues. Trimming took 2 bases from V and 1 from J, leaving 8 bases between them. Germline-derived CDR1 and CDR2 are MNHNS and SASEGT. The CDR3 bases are TGTGCCAGCAGTGAAACAGGAGAGAACACCGGGGAGCTGTTTTTT. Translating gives CASSETGENTGELFF.

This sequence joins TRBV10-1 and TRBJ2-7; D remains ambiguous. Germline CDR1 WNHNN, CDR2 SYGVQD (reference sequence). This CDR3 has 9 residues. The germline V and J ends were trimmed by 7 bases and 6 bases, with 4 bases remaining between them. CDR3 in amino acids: CASTVEQYF. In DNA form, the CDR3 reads TGCGCCAGCACGGTCGAGCAGTACTTC.

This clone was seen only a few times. The chain's CDR3 is CASSLRLAVKSLPEQYF. CDR3 nucleotide sequence: TGTGCCAGCAGCTTACGGCTAGCGGTAAAGTCCTTACCCGAGCAGTACTTC. V and J are TRBV13 and TRBJ2-5; 7 bases map to TRBD2. The end of the DNA aligns better with TRBJ2-7, so the J call may be wrong. In germline, CDR1 is PRHDT, CDR2 FYEKMQ (reference sequence). This CDR3 has 17 amino acids.

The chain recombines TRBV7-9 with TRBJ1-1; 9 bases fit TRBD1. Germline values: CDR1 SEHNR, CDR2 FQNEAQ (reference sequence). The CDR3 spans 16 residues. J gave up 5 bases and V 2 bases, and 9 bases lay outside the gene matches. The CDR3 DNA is TGTGCCAGCAGCTTAATTACAGGGGGCTGGGGGACTGAAGCTTTCTTT. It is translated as CASSLITGGWGTEAFF.